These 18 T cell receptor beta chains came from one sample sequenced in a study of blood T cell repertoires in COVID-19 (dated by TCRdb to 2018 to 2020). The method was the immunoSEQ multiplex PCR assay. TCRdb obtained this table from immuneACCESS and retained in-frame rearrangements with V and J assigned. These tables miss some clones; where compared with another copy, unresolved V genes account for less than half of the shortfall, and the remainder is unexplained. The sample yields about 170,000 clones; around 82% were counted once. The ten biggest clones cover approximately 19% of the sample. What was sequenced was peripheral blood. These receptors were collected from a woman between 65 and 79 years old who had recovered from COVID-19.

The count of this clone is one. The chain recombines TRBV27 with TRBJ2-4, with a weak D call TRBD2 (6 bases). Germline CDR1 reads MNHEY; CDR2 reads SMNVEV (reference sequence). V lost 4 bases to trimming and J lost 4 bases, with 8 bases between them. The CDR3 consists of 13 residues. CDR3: CASSWGGKNIQYF. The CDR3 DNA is TGTGCCAGCAGTTGGGGAGGTAAAAACATTCAGTACTTC.

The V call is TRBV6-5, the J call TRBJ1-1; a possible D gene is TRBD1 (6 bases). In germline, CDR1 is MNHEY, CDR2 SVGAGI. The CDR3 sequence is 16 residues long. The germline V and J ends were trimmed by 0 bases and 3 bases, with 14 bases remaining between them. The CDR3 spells CASSYSPGGGYTEAFF. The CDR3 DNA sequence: TGTGCCAGCAGTTACTCCCCGGGAGGGGGGTACACTGAAGCTTTCTTT.

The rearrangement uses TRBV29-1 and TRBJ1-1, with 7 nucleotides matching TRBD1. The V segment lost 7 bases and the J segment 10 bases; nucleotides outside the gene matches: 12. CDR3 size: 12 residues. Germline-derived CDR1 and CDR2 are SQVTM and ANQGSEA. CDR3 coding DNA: TGCAGCGCCGCTGGCAGGGCAGGGGGAGCTTTCTTT. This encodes CSAAGRAGGAFF.

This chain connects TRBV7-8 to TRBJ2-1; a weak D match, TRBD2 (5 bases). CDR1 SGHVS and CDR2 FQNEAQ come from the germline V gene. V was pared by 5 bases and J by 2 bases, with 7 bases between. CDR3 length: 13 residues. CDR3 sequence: CASSPGTYNEQFF. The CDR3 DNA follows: TGTGCCAGCAGCCCCGGGACCTACAATGAGCAGTTCTTC.

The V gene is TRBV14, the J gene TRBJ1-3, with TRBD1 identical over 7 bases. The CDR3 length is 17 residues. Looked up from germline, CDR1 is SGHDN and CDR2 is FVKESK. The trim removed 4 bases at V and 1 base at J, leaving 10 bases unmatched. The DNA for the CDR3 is TGTGCCAGCAGCCGCAGGACAGGTTGGGGATCTGGAAACACCATATATTTT. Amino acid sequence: CASSRRTGWGSGNTIYF.

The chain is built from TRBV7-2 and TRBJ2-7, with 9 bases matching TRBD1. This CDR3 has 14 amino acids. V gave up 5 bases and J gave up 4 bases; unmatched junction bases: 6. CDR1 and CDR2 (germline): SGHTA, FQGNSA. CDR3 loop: CASSIRQGGYEQYF. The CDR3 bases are TGTGCCAGCAGCATCAGACAGGGGGGGTACGAGCAGTACTTC.

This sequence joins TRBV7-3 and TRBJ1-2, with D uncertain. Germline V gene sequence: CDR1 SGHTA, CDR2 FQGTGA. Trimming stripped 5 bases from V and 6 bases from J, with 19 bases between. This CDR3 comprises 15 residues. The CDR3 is CASSPTGGKFDGYTF. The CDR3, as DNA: TGTGCCAGCAGCCCGACGGGAGGGAAGTTTGATGGCTACACCTTC.

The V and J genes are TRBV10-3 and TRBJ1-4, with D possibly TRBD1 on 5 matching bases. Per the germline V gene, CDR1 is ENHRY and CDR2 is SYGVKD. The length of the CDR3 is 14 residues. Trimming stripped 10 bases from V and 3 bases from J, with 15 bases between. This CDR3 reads CASSPARANEKLFF. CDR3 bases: TGTGCCAGCTCCCCCGCCAGGGCTAATGAAAAACTGTTTTTT.

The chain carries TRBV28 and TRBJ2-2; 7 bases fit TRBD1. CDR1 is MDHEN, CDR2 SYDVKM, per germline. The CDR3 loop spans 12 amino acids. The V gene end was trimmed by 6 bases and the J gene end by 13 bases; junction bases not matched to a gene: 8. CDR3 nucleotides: TGTGCCAGCAGCCAGACAGGGAAGGGGCTGTTTTTT. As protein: CASSQTGKGLFF. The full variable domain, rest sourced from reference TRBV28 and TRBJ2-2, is DVKVTQSSRYLVKRTGEKVFLECVQDMDHENMFWYRQDPGLGLRLIYFSYDVKMKEKGDIPEGYSVSREKKERFSLILESASTNQTSMYLCASSQTGKGLFFGEGSRLTVL.

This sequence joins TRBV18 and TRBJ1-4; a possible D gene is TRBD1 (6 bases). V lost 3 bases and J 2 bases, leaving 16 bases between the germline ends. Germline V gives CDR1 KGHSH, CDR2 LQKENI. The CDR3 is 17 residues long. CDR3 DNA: TGTGCCAGCTCACCCCTCAAAACAGGGAACACTAATGAAAAACTGTTTTTT. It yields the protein CASSPLKTGNTNEKLFF.

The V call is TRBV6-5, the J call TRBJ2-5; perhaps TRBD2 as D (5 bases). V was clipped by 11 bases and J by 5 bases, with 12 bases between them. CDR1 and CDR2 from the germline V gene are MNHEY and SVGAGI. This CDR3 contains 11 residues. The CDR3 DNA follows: TGTGCCGCCGGGGTAGGGGAGACCCAGTACTTC. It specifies CAAGVGETQYF.

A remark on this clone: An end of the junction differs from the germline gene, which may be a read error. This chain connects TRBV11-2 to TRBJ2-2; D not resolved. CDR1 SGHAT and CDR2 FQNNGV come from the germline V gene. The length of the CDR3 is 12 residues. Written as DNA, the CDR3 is TGTGCCAGCACCTTATCCGGCGGGGAGCTGTTTTTT. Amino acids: CASTLSGGELFF.

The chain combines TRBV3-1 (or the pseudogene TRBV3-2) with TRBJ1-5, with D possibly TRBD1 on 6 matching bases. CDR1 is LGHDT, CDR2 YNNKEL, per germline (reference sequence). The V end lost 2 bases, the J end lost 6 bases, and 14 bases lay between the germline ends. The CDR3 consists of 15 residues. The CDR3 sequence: CASSQRGGWGQPQHF. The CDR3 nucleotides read TGTGCCAGCAGCCAAAGGGGGGGATGGGGTCAGCCCCAGCATTTT.

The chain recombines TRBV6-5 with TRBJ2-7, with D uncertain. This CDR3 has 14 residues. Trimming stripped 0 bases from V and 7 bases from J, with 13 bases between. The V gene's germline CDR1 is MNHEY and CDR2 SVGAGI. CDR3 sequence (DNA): TGTGCCAGCAGTTACTCACCCTCGATCGCGGAGCAGTACTTC. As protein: CASSYSPSIAEQYF.

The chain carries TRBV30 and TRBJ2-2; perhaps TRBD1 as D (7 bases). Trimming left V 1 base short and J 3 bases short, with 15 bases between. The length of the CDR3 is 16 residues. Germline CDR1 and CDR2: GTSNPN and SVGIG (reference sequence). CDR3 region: CAWSAWGRGDTGELFF. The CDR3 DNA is TGTGCCTGGAGTGCCTGGGGCAGGGGGGACACCGGGGAGCTGTTTTTT.

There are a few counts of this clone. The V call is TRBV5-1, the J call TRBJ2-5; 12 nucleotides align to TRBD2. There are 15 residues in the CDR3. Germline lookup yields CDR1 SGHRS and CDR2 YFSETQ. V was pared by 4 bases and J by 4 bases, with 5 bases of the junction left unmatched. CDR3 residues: CASSPSGRAGETQYF. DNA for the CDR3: TGCGCCAGCAGCCCTAGCGGGAGGGCCGGAGAGACCCAGTACTTC. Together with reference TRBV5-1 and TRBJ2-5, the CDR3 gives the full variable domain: KAGVTQTPRYLIKTRGQQVTLSCSPISGHRSVSWYQQTPGQGLQFLFEYFSETQRNKGNFPGRFSGRQFSNSRSEMNVSTLELGDSALYLCASSPSGRAGETQYFGPGTRLLVL.

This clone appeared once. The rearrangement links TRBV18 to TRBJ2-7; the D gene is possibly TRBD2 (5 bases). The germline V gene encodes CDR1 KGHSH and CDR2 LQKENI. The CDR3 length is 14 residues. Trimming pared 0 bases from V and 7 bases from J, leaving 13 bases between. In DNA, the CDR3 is TGTGCCAGCTCACCACCTGCTACACCGGGGGAGCAGTACTTC. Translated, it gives CASSPPATPGEQYF.

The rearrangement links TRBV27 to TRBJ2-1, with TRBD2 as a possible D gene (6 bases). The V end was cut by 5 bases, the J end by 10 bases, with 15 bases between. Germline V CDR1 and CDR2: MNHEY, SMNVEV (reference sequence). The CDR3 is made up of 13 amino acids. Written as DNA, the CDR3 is TGTGCCAGCAGTGGCGACGGAGGGGCGGAGCAGTTCTTC. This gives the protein CASSGDGGAEQFF.